The sequence of this T cell receptor (beta chain) was determined in a study of CD8 T cells in ankylosing spondylitis. Germline V CDR1 and CDR2: MRHNA, SNTAGT. J was trimmed by 5 bases and V by 6 bases; bases with no gene match: 10. The length of the CDR3 is 15 residues. MiXCR was run by TCRdb on the 5' RACE reads, yielding one entry per CDR3 protein. The repertoire holds under 250,000 distinct CDR3 sequences, with roughly 32% as singletons. The clonotype was recovered from a male donor with ankylosing spondylitis or in good health (not recorded which). The chain couples TRBV6-4 to TRBJ2-5, with TRBD2 matching 9 bases. Sequencing was done on a sample of blood, either unsorted or a sorted T cell fraction (not recorded which). CDR3 sequence reads: CASRERGDPPETQYF. DNA for the CDR3: TGTGCCAGCAGAGAGCGGGGGGACCCCCCTGAGACCCAGTACTTC.